Below are 10 T cell receptor beta chains sequenced from a single sample in a study of T cell repertoires in cytomegalovirus infection. TCRdb reanalysed the reads using MiXCR and keeps one entry per CDR3 protein. The sample carries 380,000 or so distinct CDR3 sequences, roughly a third recorded once. No antigen is known for these receptors. This specimen consisted of cultured PBMCs, obtained from culture after CMV antigen stimulation. The origin of the receptors is a human donor in good health (CMV status not recorded). Some clones in this sample may be carry-over from other donors' samples.

Many counts were recorded for this clonotype. The chain carries TRBV7-8 and TRBJ2-7; no clear D. Trimming pared 1 base from V and 3 bases from J, leaving 7 bases between. The CDR3 consists of 13 residues. CDR1 and CDR2 from the germline V gene are SGHVS and FQNEAQ. Here the CDR3 reads CASSLGPDYEQYF. For the CDR3, the DNA is TGTGCCAGCAGCTTAGGGCCAGACTACGAGCAGTACTTC.

The rearrangement links TRBV12-3 or TRBV12-4 to TRBJ2-3; 9 positions match TRBD2. V was clipped by 3 bases and J by 5 bases; unmatched bases: 6. CDR3 length: 15 residues. The CDR3 sequence is CASSFGLAGRDTQYF. The CDR3 region has the DNA TGTGCCAGCAGTTTTGGGCTAGCGGGACGAGATACGCAGTATTTT.

The chain joins TRBV25-1 to TRBJ2-1; D is uncertain. V was shortened by 1 base and J by 5 bases, with 9 bases between the two germline ends. The length of the CDR3 is 14 residues. The germline CDR1 and CDR2 sequences are MGHDK and SYGVNS. The CDR3 reads CASSELDIHNEQFF. The CDR3 bases are TGTGCCAGCAGTGAATTAGACATCCACAATGAGCAGTTCTTC. The variable domain in full, completed from reference TRBV25-1 and TRBJ2-1, reads EADIYQTPRYLVIGTGKKITLECSQTMGHDKMYWYQQDPGMELHLIHYSYGVNSTEKGDLSSESTVSRIRTEHFPLTLESARPSHTSQYLCASSELDIHNEQFFGPGTRLTVL.

This clonotype was seen more than once but under ten times. The chain links TRBV19 to TRBJ1-5; D might be TRBD1 (5 bases). The CDR3 covers 13 residues. V was clipped by 7 bases and J by 3 bases, with 10 bases between them. Germline CDR1 and CDR2: LNHDA and SQIVND (reference sequence). The DNA for the CDR3 is TGTGCCAGTATGGGGCAGACCAATCAGCCCCAGCATTTT. Translated, it gives CASMGQTNQPQHF.

In this sample, this clonotype turned up a few times. V gene TRBV6-2 or TRBV6-3 combines with J gene TRBJ2-1; maybe TRBD1 (6 bases). In germline, CDR1 is MNHEY, CDR2 SVGEGT. V was clipped by 7 bases and J by 5 bases, with 12 bases between them. The CDR3 is made up of 13 amino acids. As DNA, the CDR3 is TGTGCCAGCAACTACAGGGCCCACAATGAGCAGTTCTTC. Encoded protein: CASNYRAHNEQFF.

In its sample, this clonotype was seen a few times. This rearrangement joins TRBV9 to TRBJ2-1, with 7 bases that match TRBD2. From germline, CDR1 is SGDLS and CDR2 YYNGEE. CDR3 length: 13 amino acids. V lost 5 bases, J lost 7 bases, and 6 bases stayed unmatched. The CDR3 here is CASSLLLANEQFF. CDR3 nucleotides: TGTGCCAGCAGTTTATTACTAGCGAATGAGCAGTTCTTC.

The chain uses TRBV20-1 and TRBJ2-5; D gene unclear. Between the trimmed V and J ends, which lost 5 bases and 4 bases, there was a span of 5 bases. The CDR3 has 10 amino acids. Germline assignment: CDR1 DFQATT and CDR2 SNEGSKA (reference sequence). Written as DNA, the CDR3 is TGCAGTGCTTCGATAGAGACCCAGTACTTC. Encoded protein: CSASIETQYF.

Many counts were recorded for this clonotype. The CDR3 loop reads CASSWGPNPEAFF. As DNA, the CDR3 is TGTGCCAGCAGCTGGGGACCTAACCCCGAAGCTTTCTTT. The chain carries TRBV7-2 and TRBJ1-1, with a tentative D call TRBD1 (5 bases). The V gene's germline CDR1 is SGHTA and CDR2 FQGNSA. CDR3 size: 13 residues. The V end was cut by 4 bases, the J end by 8 bases, with 14 bases between.

This clonotype was picked up a small number of times. This chain uses TRBV7-8 with TRBJ2-2; TRBD1 matches at 11 bases. CDR1 is SGHVS and CDR2 is FQNEAQ in the germline V gene. V lost 4 bases to trimming and J lost 4 bases; unmatched junction nucleotides: 2. This CDR3 has 15 amino acids. In nucleotides, the CDR3 is TGTGCCAGCAGCTGGGACAGGGGGGTCACCGGGGAGCTGTTTTTT. This codes for CASSWDRGVTGELFF.

This clonotype was seen only a few times. The V gene is TRBV6-6, the J gene TRBJ2-7, with D hard to call. Trimming removed 2 bases at V and 2 bases at J, with 10 bases between. There are 14 residues in the CDR3. The V gene's germline CDR1 is MNHNY and CDR2 SVGAGI (reference sequence). CDR3 region: CASSYMGSPYEQYV. The CDR3 nucleotides read TGTGCCAGCAGTTACATGGGCTCCCCCTACGAGCAGTACGTC.